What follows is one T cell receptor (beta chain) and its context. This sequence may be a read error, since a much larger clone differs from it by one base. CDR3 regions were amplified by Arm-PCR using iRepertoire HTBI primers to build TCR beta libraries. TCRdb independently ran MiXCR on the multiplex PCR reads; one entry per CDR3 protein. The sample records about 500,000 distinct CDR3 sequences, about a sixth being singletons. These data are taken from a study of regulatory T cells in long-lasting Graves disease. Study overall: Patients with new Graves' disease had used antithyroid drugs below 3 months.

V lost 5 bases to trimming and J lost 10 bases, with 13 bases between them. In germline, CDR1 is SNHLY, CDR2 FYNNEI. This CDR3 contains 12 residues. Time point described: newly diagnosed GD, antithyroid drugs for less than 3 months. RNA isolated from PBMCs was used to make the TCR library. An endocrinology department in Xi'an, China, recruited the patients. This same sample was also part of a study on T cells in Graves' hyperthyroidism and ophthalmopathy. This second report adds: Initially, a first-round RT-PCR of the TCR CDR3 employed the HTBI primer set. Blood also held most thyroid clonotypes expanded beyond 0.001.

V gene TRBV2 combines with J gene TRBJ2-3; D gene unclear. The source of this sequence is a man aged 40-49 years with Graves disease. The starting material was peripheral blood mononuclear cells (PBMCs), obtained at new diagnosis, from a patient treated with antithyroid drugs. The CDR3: CASSIVQDAQYF. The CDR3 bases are TGTGCCAGCAGTATCGTTCAGGATGCGCAGTATTTT.